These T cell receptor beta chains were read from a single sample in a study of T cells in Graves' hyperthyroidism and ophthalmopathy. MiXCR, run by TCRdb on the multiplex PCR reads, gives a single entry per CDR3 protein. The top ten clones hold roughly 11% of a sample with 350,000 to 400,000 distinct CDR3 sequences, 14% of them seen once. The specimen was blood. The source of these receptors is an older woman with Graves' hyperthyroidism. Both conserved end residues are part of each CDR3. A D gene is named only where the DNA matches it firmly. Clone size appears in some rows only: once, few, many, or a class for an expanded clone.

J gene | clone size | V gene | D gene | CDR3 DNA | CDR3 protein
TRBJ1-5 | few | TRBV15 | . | TGTGCCACCAGCAGAGACGGGATGGACAATCAGCCCCAGCATTTT | CATSRDGMDNQPQHF
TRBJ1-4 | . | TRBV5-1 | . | TGCGCCAGCAGCTTGGACGATCACGGAAAACTGTTTTTT | CASSLDDHGKLFF
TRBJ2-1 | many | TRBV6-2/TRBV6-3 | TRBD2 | TGTGCCAGCAGTTACGGATTGGCTAGCGGGATCATCAATGAGCAGTTCTTC | CASSYGLASGIINEQFF
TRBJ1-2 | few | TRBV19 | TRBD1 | TGTGCCAGTAGTACCACGGACAGGGTTTCATATGGCTACACCTTC | CASSTTDRVSYGYTF
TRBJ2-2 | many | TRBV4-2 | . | TGTGCCAGCAGCCAGGGGACCGCGAACACCGGGGAGCTGTTTTTT | CASSQGTANTGELFF
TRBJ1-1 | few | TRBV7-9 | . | TGTGCCAGTCTTGAGGGGCTAATGAACACTGAAGCTTTCTTT | CASLEGLMNTEAFF
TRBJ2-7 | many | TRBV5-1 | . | TGCGCCAGCAGCCCGGACAGTACAGTTAGCTACGAGCAGTACTTC | CASSPDSTVSYEQYF
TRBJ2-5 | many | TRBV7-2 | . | TGTGCCAGCAGCCCACAGATGAGGGAGACCCAGTACTTC | CASSPQMRETQYF
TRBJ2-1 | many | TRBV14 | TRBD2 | TGTGCCAGCAGCCAAGGGAGGCTAGCGGAGTACAATGAGCAGTTCTTC | CASSQGRLAEYNEQFF
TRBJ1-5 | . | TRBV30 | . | TGTGCCTGGAGTGTTGGCACTAATCAGCCCCAGCATTTT | CAWSVGTNQPQHF
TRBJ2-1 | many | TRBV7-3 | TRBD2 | TGTGCCAGCAGCTTAAGGTCCCCGACTAGCGGGAGGGCTTTCTCCTACAATGAGCAGTTCTTC | CASSLRSPTSGRAFSYNEQFF
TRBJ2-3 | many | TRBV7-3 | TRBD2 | TGTGCCAGCAGCTTCGGACTAGGCACAGATACGCAGTATTTT | CASSFGLGTDTQYF
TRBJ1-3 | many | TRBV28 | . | TGTGCCAGCAGTTTATCGGGGGAGGGCCACACCATATATTTT | CASSLSGEGHTIYF
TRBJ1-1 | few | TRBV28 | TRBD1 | TGTGCCAGCATCGACAGGGTGGCCACTGAAGCTTTCTTT | CASIDRVATEAFF
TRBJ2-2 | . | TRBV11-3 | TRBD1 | TGTGCCAGCAGCTTGAGGACAGGAAGGACCGGGGAGCTGTTTTTT | CASSLRTGRTGELFF
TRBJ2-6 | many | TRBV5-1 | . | TGCGCCAGCAGCTTCGACAGGATCAACGTCCTGACTTTC | CASSFDRINVLTF
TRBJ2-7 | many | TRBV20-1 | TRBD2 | TGCAGTGCTAGAGGACTAGCGGGATATGACGAGCAGTACTTC | CSARGLAGYDEQYF
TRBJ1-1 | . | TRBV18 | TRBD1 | TGTGCCAGCTCACCACCGTCACGACAGGGAATTAACACTGAAGCTTTCTTT | CASSPPSRQGINTEAFF
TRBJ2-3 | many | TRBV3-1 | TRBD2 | TGTGCCAGCAGCCCCGCCCGACTAGCGGGAGCAGATACGCAGTATTTT | CASSPARLAGADTQYF
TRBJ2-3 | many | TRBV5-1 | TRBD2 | TGCGCCAGCAGGGGACTAAGCACAGATACGCAGTATTTT | CASRGLSTDTQYF
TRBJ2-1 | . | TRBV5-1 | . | TGCGCCAGCAGCGCCTCAGGGGAGCTCCACGAGCAGTTCTTC | CASSASGELHEQFF
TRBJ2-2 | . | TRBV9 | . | TGTGCCAGCAGCCCTAGGGGGGACGGTAACACCGGGGAGCTGTTTTTT | CASSPRGDGNTGELFF
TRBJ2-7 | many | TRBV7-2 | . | TGTGCCAGCAGCTTAAGGGGTCACCCCGACCCCGAGCAGTACTTC | CASSLRGHPDPEQYF
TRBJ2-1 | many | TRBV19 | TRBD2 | TGTGCCAGTAGTAACCCCTGGACTAGCGGGAGAGCGGATGAGCAGTTCTTC | CASSNPWTSGRADEQFF
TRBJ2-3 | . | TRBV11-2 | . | TGTGCCAGCAGCAGGAAGGGGGTCACAGATACGCAGTATTTT | CASSRKGVTDTQYF
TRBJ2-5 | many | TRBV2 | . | TGTGCCAGCAGACGGTACCAAGAGACCCAGTACTTC | CASRRYQETQYF
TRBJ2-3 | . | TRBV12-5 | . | TGTGCTAGTGCCGTTGGTGGGACAGATACGCAGTATTTT | CASAVGGTDTQYF
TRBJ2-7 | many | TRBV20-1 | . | TGCAGTGCTTCACTCTCCTACGAGCAGTACTTC | CSASLSYEQYF
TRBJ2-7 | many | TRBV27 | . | TGTGCCAGCAGTTTAGAGGGTCATCGTCGCTCCTACGAGCAGTACTTC | CASSLEGHRRSYEQYF
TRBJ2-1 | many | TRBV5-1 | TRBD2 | TGCGCCAGCAGCCAAGGACTAGCGGAACAATACAATGAGCAGTTCTTC | CASSQGLAEQYNEQFF
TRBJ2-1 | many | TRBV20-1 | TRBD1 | TGCAGTGCTAGAGATCCGGGACAGGGCGTCGATGAGCAGTTCTTC | CSARDPGQGVDEQFF
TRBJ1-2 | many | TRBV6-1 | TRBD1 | TGTGCCAGCAGTGAAGAAGGAGGGGGCGATGGCTACACCTTC | CASSEEGGGDGYTF
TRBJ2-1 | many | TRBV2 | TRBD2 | TGTGCCAGCAGTTCTAGCGGGAGGAATTTCAATGAGCAGTTCTTC | CASSSSGRNFNEQFF
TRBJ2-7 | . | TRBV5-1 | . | TGCGCCAGCAGCCCCCTTCTGGATAGCTCCTACGAGCAGTACTTC | CASSPLLDSSYEQYF
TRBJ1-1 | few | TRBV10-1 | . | TGCGCCAGCAGTGGGGGGCAGATGAACACTGAAGCTTTCTTT | CASSGGQMNTEAFF
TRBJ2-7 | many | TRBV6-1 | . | TGTGCCAGCACCACGGCCCTCCGCTCCTACGAGCAGTACTTC | CASTTALRSYEQYF
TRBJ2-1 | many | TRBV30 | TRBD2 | TGTGCCTGGACAAGAGGACTAGCGGGAGGCCCCTACAATGAGCAGTTCTTC | CAWTRGLAGGPYNEQFF
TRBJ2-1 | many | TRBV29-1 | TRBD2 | TGCAGCGGCGGACTAGCGGGAGGAGGGGGTGAGCAGTTCTTC | CSGGLAGGGGEQFF
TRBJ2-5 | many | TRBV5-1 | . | TGCGCCAGCAGCGCGGCCGGGTTCGGGGTGGAGACCCAGTACTTC | CASSAAGFGVETQYF
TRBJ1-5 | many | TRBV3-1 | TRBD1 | TGTGCCAGCAGCCGAGGACAGGGGGATAATCAGCCCCAGCATTTT | CASSRGQGDNQPQHF
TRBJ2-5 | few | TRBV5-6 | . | TGTGCCAGCAGCCCGTGGGATCTGCAAGAGACCCAGTACTTC | CASSPWDLQETQYF
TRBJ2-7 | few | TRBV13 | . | TGTGCCAGCAGCTTACGGGCCCAGACGCTCCTATCTCACGAGCAGTACTTC | CASSLRAQTLLSHEQYF
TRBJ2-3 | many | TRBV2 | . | TGTGCCAGCAGTGGTCGCGAGAGGCAGACAGATACGCAGTATTTT | CASSGRERQTDTQYF
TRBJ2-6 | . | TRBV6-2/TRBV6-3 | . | TGTGCCAGCAGTTATCGCGGACGGTTCTCTGGGGCCAACGTCCTGACTTTC | CASSYRGRFSGANVLTF
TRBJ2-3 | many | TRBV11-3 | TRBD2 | TGTGCCAGCAGCCTACGGACTAGCGGGAGGGCCGTGGATACGCAGTATTTT | CASSLRTSGRAVDTQYF
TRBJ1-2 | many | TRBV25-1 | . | TGTGCCAGCACTCAGGGGCCGGGACGTGGCTACACCTTC | CASTQGPGRGYTF
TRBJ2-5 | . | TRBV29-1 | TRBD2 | TGCAGCGCGGGGGGGGAAGAGACCCAGTACTTC | CSAGGEETQYF
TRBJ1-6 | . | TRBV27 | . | TGTGCCAGCAGTAACAGGGTCTCCTATAATTCACCCCTCCACTTT | CASSNRVSYNSPLHF
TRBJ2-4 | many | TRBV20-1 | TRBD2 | TGCAGTGCTAGGAGCGGGAGCGAGAACATTCAGTACTTC | CSARSGSENIQYF